These 22 T cell receptor beta chains share one sample of origin, sequenced in a study of early T cells in non-severe SARS-CoV-2 infection. TCRdb recomputed calls from the 5' RACE reads with MiXCR, one row per CDR3 protein. The sample carries some 57,000 distinct CDR3 sequences, about an eighth recorded once. Material: whole blood. Receptors originate from an adult who was a healthcare worker with PCR-confirmed SARS-CoV-2 infection or an uninfected control (not recorded which).

This clonotype was seen at least ten times. The chain couples TRBV11-2 to TRBJ2-7, with unresolved D. The germline gives CDR1 SGHAT, CDR2 FQNNGV. The CDR3 extends over 14 amino acids. V lost 4 bases, J lost 4 bases, and 14 bases lay in between. The CDR3 protein is CASSSAEGLYEQYF. The DNA for the CDR3 is TGTGCCAGCAGCTCCGCCGAAGGGTTATACGAGCAGTACTTC.

This clonotype has just a few counts. V usage is TRBV28 and J usage is TRBJ2-7, with D uncertain. This CDR3 has 14 residues. Germline V gene data show CDR1 as MDHEN and CDR2 as SYDVKM. Trimming stripped 6 bases from V and 0 bases from J, with 12 bases between. The CDR3 DNA sequence: TGTGCCAGCAGATCCCTAAGGCGCTCCTACGAGCAGTACTTC. Its protein product is CASRSLRRSYEQYF.

At least ten counts were recorded for this clonotype. This chain joins TRBV18 and TRBJ2-7, with a weak D call TRBD1 (6 bases). V shed 2 bases and J shed 5 bases, with 13 bases lying between them. The CDR3 length is 14 residues. Germline V gene sequence: CDR1 KGHSH, CDR2 LQKENI. This CDR3 reads CASSPTGRGNEQYF. The CDR3 nucleotides read TGTGCCAGCTCACCAACAGGGAGAGGGAACGAGCAGTACTTC.

At least ten counts were recorded for this clonotype. This chain connects TRBV2 to TRBJ2-5; 9 bases match TRBD2. Germline lookup yields CDR1 SNHLY and CDR2 FYNNEI. The ends lost 6 bases at V and 5 bases at J; junction bases unmatched: 10. The CDR3 spans 15 residues. The CDR3 sequence: CASRENSGSSETQYF. The DNA for the CDR3 is TGTGCCAGCAGGGAGAATAGCGGGAGTTCGGAGACCCAGTACTTC.

In its sample, this clonotype was seen many times. The gene calls are TRBV19 and TRBJ1-2; 9 nucleotides align to TRBD1. The CDR3 runs 14 residues. V lost 1 base, J lost 3 bases, and 0 bases stayed unmatched. Per the germline V gene, CDR1 is LNHDA and CDR2 is SQIVND (reference sequence). The CDR3 here is CASSIGTGDYGYTF. CDR3 DNA: TGTGCCAGTAGTATAGGGACAGGGGACTATGGCTACACCTTC.

The gene calls are TRBV5-1 and TRBJ2-1; a weak D match, TRBD1 (6 bases). CDR1 and CDR2 from the germline V gene are SGHRS and YFSETQ. V lost 0 bases to trimming and J lost 6 bases, with 13 bases between them. The CDR3 has 15 amino acids. CDR3 coding DNA: TGCGCCAGCAGCTTGGAGGCAGGGGTGATCAATGAGCAGTTCTTC. It is translated as CASSLEAGVINEQFF.

The V gene is TRBV28, the J gene TRBJ2-6; no clear D. V was cut by 3 bases and J by 0 bases, with 12 bases left in between. The germline CDR1 and CDR2 sequences are MDHEN and SYDVKM. The CDR3 is made up of 17 amino acids. The CDR3 DNA sequence: TGTGCCAGCAGTTTGGTTGGAATCGCCTCTGGGGCCAACGTCCTGACTTTC. It codes for CASSLVGIASGANVLTF.

The chain recombines TRBV3-1 with TRBJ1-2; unclear D gene. V was clipped by 3 bases and J by 7 bases, with 9 bases between them. In germline, CDR1 is LGHDT, CDR2 YNNKEL (reference sequence). This CDR3 spans 12 amino acids. CDR3 sequence reads: CASSHPAGGYTF. DNA of the CDR3: TGTGCCAGCAGCCACCCCGCGGGTGGCTACACCTTC. The whole variable domain, filled in from reference TRBV3-1 and TRBJ1-2, reads DTAVSQTPKYLVTQMGNDKSIKCEQNLGHDTMYWYKQDSKKFLKIMFSYNNKELIINETVPNRFSPKSPDKAHLNLHINSLELGDSAVYFCASSHPAGGYTFGSGTRLTVV.

In this sample, this clonotype turned up many times. The rearrangement uses TRBV19 and TRBJ2-1; 10 nucleotides align to TRBD2. V was pared by 8 bases and J by 8 bases, with 9 bases of the junction left unmatched. The germline V gene has CDR1 LNHDA and CDR2 SQIVND (reference sequence). There are 14 residues in the CDR3. The CDR3: CASAWASGSDEQFF. As DNA, the CDR3 is TGTGCCAGTGCTTGGGCTAGCGGGAGTGATGAGCAGTTCTTC.

This clonotype was recorded a few times. The chain employs TRBV6-1 and TRBJ2-3; D unresolved. V lost 7 bases to trimming and J lost 0 bases, with 14 bases between them. The CDR3 is 15 amino acids. Germline-derived CDR1 and CDR2 are MNHNS and SASEGT. This CDR3 is CASIEVRTSTDTQYF. For the CDR3, the DNA is TGTGCCAGCATCGAGGTCCGAACTAGCACAGATACGCAGTATTTT.

In its sample, this clonotype was seen many times. The chain has TRBV18 and TRBJ2-1; the D is unclear. CDR1 and CDR2 from the germline V gene are KGHSH and LQKENI. This CDR3 has 13 residues. V shed 3 bases and J shed 8 bases, with 11 bases lying between them. CDR3 protein: CASSPPFWDEQFF. The CDR3 bases are TGTGCCAGCTCACCTCCCTTTTGGGATGAGCAGTTCTTC.

This clonotype has a handful of counts. This rearrangement joins TRBV15 to TRBJ1-2, with a possible D match to TRBD1 (5 bases). V gave up 6 bases and J gave up 2 bases, with 10 bases separating them. The germline V gene encodes CDR1 LNHNV and CDR2 YYDKDF (reference sequence). The CDR3 spans 13 residues. The CDR3 loop is CATRGGRNYGYTF. The CDR3 nucleotides are TGTGCCACCAGGGGGGGGAGGAACTATGGCTACACCTTC.

This clonotype was picked up a small number of times. The V gene is TRBV5-1, the J gene TRBJ1-2; no clear D. The germline CDR1 and CDR2 sequences are SGHRS and YFSETQ. There are 13 residues in the CDR3. V was pared by 0 bases and J by 3 bases, with 6 bases between. The CDR3 nucleotides are TGCGCCAGCAGCTTGGGGTGGGACTATGGCTACACCTTC. Protein sequence: CASSLGWDYGYTF.

This clonotype appeared a few times. The junction differs from germline at one of its ends, possibly a read error. The V and J genes are TRBV7-7 and TRBJ1-6, with D perhaps matching TRBD1 (5 bases). Germline lookup yields CDR1 SSHAT and CDR2 FNYEAQ (reference sequence). The CDR3 has 13 amino acids. The CDR3 nucleotides are TGTGCTAGCAGCTCGGGACTTAATTCACCCCTCCACTTT. It codes for CASSSGLNSPLHF.

V and J are TRBV2 and TRBJ2-7, with D perhaps TRBD1 (5 bases). The CDR3 totals 15 residues. Per germline, CDR1 SNHLY and CDR2 FYNNEI. The germline V and J ends were trimmed by 5 bases and 4 bases, with 18 bases remaining between them. CDR3 DNA sequence: TGTGCCAGCAGTTCAAAAAGACAGCTAAGTTACGAGCAGTACTTC. This encodes CASSSKRQLSYEQYF. The full variable domain, rest sourced from reference TRBV2 and TRBJ2-7, is EPEVTQTPSHQVTQMGQEVILRCVPISNHLYFYWYRQILGQKVEFLVSFYNNEISEKSEIFDDQFSVERPDGSNFTLKIRSTKLEDSAMYFCASSSKRQLSYEQYFGPGTRLTVT.

This clonotype came up many times. The chain uses TRBV29-1 and TRBJ2-7, with D perhaps matching TRBD1 (6 bases). From germline, CDR1 is SQVTM and CDR2 ANQGSEA. The CDR3 runs to 12 residues. V was shortened by 7 bases and J by 2 bases, with 12 bases between the two germline ends. CDR3 DNA sequence: TGCAGCGCCTGGGACACCCCCTACGAGCAGTACTTC. Translation: CSAWDTPYEQYF.

This clonotype was counted a few times. This chain links TRBV19 with TRBJ1-4, with 9 bases identical to TRBD1. The V segment lost 9 bases and the J segment 6 bases; nucleotides outside the gene matches: 11. CDR1 and CDR2 from the germline V gene are LNHDA and SQIVND (reference sequence). The CDR3 is 15 residues long. CDR3 DNA: TGTGCCAGCAACGGTTTGGGGACAGGGTATGAAAAACTGTTTTTT. Its translation is CASNGLGTGYEKLFF. The whole variable domain, filled in from reference TRBV19 and TRBJ1-4, reads DGGITQSPKYLFRKEGQNVTLSCEQNLNHDAMYWYRQDPGQGLRLIYYSQIVNDFQKGDIAEGYSVSREKKESFPLTVTSAQKNPTAFYLCASNGLGTGYEKLFFGSGTQLSVL.

The V and J genes are TRBV7-2 and TRBJ2-5, with 8 bases matching TRBD1. V dropped 3 bases and J dropped 4; count of bases not matched to a gene: 13. CDR3 length equals 17 residues. Germline V lookup: CDR1 SGHTA, CDR2 FQGNSA. CDR3: CASSFWFTTGGRETQYF. CDR3 bases: TGTGCCAGCAGCTTCTGGTTTACAACAGGGGGTCGAGAGACCCAGTACTTC.

This clonotype was detected ten times or more. V is TRBV20-1 and J is TRBJ1-4, with D hard to call. V was pared by 1 base and J by 4 bases, with 16 bases between. CDR1 and CDR2 (germline): DFQATT, SNEGSKA (reference sequence). CDR3 size: 16 residues. The CDR3 sequence is CSARGRSARLNEKLFF. The DNA for the CDR3 is TGCAGTGCTAGAGGACGGTCGGCAAGACTTAATGAAAAACTGTTTTTT.

V and J are TRBV20-1 and TRBJ2-1; D might be TRBD1 or TRBD2, each matching 7 bases. This CDR3 spans 12 amino acids. With 2 bases removed from V and 7 bases from J, the gap between germline ends came to 9 bases. The germline gives CDR1 DFQATT, CDR2 SNEGSKA (reference sequence). The CDR3 protein is CSARQGGNEQFF. The CDR3 bases are TGCAGTGCTAGACAGGGGGGGAATGAGCAGTTCTTC.

This chain joins TRBV5-4 and TRBJ2-5; 12 nucleotides align to TRBD1. Germline CDR1 is SGHNT and CDR2 is YYREEE (reference sequence). The CDR3 runs to 15 residues. V lost 3 bases and J lost 4; bases outside the gene matches: 4. CDR3 coding DNA: TGTGCCAGCAGCTGGGGGGACAGGGGGCGAGAGACCCAGTACTTC. Translated: CASSWGDRGRETQYF.

This sequence joins TRBV10-3 and TRBJ1-1; D may be TRBD1 (5 bases). The V end was cut by 6 bases, the J end by 1 base, with 15 bases between. Germline CDR1 and CDR2: ENHRY and SYGVKD. This CDR3 comprises 15 residues. CDR3 protein: CAIRGEGIANTEAFF. As DNA, the CDR3 is TGTGCCATCAGGGGGGAGGGGATCGCGAACACTGAAGCTTTCTTT.